This T cell receptor beta chain was identified during a study of T cells after yellow fever vaccination. V trimming: 1 base; J trimming: 6 bases; junction bases outside the gene matches: 4. Germline assignment: CDR1 LNHNV and CDR2 YYDKDF (reference sequence). CDR3 length: 15 amino acids. This clonotype showed up many times. MiXCR, run by TCRdb on the 5' RACE reads, gives a single entry per CDR3 protein. The table records under 95,000 distinct CDR3 sequences, around 7.8% of them present only once. Sequences were derived from CD8+ T cells sorted from PBMCs, sampled less than 11 days after the first yellow fever vaccination. The chain joins TRBV15 to TRBJ2-7; 12 bases agree with TRBD1. The clonotype was recovered from a young man who received the YFV17D yellow fever vaccine. The CDR3 DNA sequence: TGTGCCACCAGCAGAGTGGGACAGGGGGCGTCCGAGCAGTACTTC. Residues: CATSRVGQGASEQYF.